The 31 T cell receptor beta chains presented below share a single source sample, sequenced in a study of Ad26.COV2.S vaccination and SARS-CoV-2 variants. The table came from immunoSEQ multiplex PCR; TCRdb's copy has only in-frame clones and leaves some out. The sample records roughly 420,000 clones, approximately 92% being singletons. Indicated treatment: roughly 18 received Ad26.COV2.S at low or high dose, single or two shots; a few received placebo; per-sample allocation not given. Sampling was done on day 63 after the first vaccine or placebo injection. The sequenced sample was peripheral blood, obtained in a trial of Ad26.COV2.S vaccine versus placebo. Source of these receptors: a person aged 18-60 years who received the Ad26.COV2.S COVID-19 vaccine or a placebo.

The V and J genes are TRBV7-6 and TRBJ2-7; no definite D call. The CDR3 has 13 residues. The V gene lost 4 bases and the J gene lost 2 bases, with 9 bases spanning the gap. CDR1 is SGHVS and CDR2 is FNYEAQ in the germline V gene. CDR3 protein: CASSSTDPYEQYF. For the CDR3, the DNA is TGTGCCAGCAGCTCAACAGATCCCTACGAGCAGTACTTC.

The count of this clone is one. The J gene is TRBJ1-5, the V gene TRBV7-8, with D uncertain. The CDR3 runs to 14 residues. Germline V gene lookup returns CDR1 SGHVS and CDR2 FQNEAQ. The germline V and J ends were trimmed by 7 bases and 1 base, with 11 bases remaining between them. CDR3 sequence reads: CASTSVDSNQPQHF. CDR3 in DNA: TGTGCCAGCACCTCCGTGGACAGCAATCAGCCCCAGCATTTT.

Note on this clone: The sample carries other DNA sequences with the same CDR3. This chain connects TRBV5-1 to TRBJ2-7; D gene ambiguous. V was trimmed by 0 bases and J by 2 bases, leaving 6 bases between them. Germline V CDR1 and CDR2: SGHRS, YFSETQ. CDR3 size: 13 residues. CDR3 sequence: CASSLGGPYEQYF. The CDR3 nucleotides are TGCGCCAGCAGCTTGGGCGGCCCCTACGAGCAGTACTTC.

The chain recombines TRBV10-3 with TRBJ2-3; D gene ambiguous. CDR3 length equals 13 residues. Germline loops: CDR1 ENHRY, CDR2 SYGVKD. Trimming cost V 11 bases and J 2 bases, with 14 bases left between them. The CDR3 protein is CASTGLSTDTQYF. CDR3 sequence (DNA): TGTGCCTCCACGGGCTTGTCCACAGATACGCAGTATTTT.

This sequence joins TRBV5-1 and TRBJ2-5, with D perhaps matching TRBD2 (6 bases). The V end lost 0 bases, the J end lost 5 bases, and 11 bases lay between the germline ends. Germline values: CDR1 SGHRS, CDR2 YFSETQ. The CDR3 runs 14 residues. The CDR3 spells CASSLAGEGETQYF. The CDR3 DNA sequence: TGCGCCAGCAGCTTGGCGGGAGAAGGGGAGACCCAGTACTTC.

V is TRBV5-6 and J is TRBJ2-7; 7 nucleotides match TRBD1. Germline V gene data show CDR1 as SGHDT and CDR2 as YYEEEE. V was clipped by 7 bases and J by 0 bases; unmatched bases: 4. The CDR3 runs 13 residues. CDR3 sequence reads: CASWDSSSYEQYV. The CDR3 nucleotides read TGTGCCAGCTGGGACAGCAGCTCCTACGAGCAGTACGTC.

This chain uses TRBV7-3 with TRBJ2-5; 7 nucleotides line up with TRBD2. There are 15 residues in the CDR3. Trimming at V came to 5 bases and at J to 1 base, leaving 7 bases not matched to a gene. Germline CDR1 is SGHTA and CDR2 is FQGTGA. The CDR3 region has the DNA TGTGCCAGCAGCCCCCTTGGCGGGGGCCAAGAGACCCAGTACTTC. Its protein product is CASSPLGGGQETQYF.

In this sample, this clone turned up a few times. This chain's CDR3 is CASSSNRGYNEKLFF. In DNA form, the CDR3 reads TGTGCCAGTAGTTCCAACAGGGGATATAATGAAAAACTGTTTTTT. The chain is built from TRBV19 and TRBJ1-4; 7 positions agree with TRBD1. Germline trimming cut 5 bases from V and 4 bases from J; bases unmatched to any gene: 7. In germline, CDR1 is LNHDA, CDR2 SQIVND (reference sequence). This CDR3 is built from 15 residues.

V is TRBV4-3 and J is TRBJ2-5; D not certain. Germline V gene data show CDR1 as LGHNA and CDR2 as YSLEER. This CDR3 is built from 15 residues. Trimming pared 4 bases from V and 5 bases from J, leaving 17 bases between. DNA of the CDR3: TGCGCCAGCAGCCCGAGATATCTAGTGCGGGAGACCCAGTACTTC. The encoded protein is CASSPRYLVRETQYF.

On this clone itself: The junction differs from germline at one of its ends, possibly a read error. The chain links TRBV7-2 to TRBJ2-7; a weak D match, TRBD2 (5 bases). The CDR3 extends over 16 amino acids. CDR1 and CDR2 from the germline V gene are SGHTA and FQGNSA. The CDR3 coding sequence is TGTGCCAGCAGCCTAGCAGTTGGGCAGAACTACTACGAGCAGTACTTC. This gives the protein CASSLAVGQNYYEQYF.

Here the CDR3 DNA reads TGTGCCAGCTCCCTACAAACCGGGGCGGACAGTCGCAATGAGCAGTTCTTC. Translation: CASSLQTGADSRNEQFF. This chain uses TRBV18 with TRBJ2-1; tentative D call: TRBD1 (6 bases). The CDR3 covers 17 residues. CDR1 and CDR2 (germline): KGHSH, LQKENI. The V gene lost 6 bases and the J gene lost 6 bases, with 24 bases spanning the gap.

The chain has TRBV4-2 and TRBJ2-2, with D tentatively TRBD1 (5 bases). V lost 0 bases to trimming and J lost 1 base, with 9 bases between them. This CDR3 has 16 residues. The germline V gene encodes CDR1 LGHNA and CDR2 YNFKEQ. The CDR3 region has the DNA TGTGCCAGCAGCCAAGAACAGGCACAGAACACCGGGGAGCTGTTTTTT. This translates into CASSQEQAQNTGELFF.

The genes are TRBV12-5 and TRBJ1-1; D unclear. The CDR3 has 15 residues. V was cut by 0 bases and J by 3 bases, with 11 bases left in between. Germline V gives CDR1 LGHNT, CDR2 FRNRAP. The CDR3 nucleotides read TGTGCTAGTGGTTTGGTTCCCCGGGAGGACACTGAAGCTTTCTTT. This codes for CASGLVPREDTEAFF. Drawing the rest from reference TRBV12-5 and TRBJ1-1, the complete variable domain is DARVTQTPRHKVTEMGQEVTMRCQPILGHNTVFWYRQTMMQGLELLAYFRNRAPLDDSGMPKDRFSAEMPDATLATLKIQPSEPRDSAVYFCASGLVPREDTEAFFGQGTRLTVV.

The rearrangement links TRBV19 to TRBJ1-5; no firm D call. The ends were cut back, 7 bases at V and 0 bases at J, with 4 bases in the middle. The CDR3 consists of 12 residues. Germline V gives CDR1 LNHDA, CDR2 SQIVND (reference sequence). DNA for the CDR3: TGTGCCAGTAATTATAGCAATCAGCCCCAGCATTTT. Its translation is CASNYSNQPQHF.

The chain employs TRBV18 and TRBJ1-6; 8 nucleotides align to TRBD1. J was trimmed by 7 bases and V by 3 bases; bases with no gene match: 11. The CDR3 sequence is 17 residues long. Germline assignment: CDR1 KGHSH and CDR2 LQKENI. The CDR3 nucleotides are TGTGCCAGCTCACCCCAGGCAGGGGGCGGTGCGAATTCACCCCTCCACTTT. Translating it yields CASSPQAGGGANSPLHF.

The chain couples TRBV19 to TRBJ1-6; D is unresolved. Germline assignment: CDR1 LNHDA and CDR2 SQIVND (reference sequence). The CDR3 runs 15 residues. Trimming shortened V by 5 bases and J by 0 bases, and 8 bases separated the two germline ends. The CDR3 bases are TGTGCCAGTAGTCGCACGGACTCCTATAATTCACCCCTCCACTTT. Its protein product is CASSRTDSYNSPLHF.

In DNA form, the CDR3 reads TGCAGCGGGCGGGGACTAGGAAAGACCCAGTACTTC. Protein product: CSGRGLGKTQYF. The chain joins TRBV29-1 to TRBJ2-5; 8 positions agree with TRBD2. Germline V CDR1 and CDR2: SQVTM, ANQGSEA. The V and J ends lost 7 bases and 6 bases, in that order; junction bases with no gene match: 7. The CDR3 is 12 residues long.

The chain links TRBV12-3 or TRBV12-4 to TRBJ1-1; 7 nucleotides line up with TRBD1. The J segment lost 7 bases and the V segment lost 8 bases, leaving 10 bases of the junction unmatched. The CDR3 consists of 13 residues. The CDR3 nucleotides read TGTGCCAGCGGTCAGGGGGGGACAAGTGAAGCTTTCTTT. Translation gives CASGQGGTSEAFF.

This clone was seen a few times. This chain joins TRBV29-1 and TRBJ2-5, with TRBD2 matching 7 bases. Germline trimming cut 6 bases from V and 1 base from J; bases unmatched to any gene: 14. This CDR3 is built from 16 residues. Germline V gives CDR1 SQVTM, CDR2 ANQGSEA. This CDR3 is CSVLPAGAGLQETQYF. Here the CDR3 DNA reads TGCAGCGTCCTGCCTGCGGGAGCGGGCCTCCAAGAGACCCAGTACTTC.

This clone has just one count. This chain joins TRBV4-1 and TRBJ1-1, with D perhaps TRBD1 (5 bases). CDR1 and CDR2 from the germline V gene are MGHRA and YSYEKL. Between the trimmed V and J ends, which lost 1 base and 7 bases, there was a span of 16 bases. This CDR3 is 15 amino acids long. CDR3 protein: CASSQVLRVSGEAFF. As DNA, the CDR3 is TGCGCCAGCAGCCAAGTGCTCAGGGTATCGGGTGAAGCTTTCTTT.

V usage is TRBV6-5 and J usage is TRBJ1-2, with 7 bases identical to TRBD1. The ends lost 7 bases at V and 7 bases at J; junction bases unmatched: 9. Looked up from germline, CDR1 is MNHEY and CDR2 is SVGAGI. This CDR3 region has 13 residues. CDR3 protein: CASTKRGLGGYTF. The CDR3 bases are TGTGCCAGCACTAAGAGGGGGCTCGGTGGCTACACCTTC.

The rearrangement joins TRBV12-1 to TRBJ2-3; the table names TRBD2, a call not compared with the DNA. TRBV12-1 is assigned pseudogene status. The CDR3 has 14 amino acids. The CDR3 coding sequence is TGTGCCAGCACCACTAACAAACGGCCAGATACGCAGTATTTT. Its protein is CASTTNKRPDTQYF.

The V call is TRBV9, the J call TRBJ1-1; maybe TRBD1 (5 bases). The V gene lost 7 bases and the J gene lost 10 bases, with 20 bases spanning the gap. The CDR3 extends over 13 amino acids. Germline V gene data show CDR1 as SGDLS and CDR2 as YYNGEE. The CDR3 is CASSRSPTEVAFF. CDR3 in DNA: TGTGCCAGCTCCCGTAGTCCGACAGAAGTAGCTTTCTTT. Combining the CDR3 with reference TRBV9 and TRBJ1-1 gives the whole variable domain DSGVTQTPKHLITATGQRVTLRCSPRSGDLSVYWYQQSLDQGLQFLIQYYNGEERAKGNILERFSAQQFPDLHSELNLSSLELGDSALYFCASSRSPTEVAFFGQGTRLTVV.

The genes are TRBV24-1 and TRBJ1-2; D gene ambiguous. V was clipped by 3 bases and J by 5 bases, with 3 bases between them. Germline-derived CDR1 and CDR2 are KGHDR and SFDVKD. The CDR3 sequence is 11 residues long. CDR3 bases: TGTGCCACCAGTGATGGGTATGGCTACACCTTC. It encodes CATSDGYGYTF.

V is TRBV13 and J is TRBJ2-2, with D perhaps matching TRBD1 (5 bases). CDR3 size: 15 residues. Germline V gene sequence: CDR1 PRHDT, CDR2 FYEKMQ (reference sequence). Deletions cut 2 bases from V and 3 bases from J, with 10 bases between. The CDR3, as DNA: TGTGCCAGCAGCTTACAACAGGATTACACCGGGGAGCTGTTTTTT. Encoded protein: CASSLQQDYTGELFF. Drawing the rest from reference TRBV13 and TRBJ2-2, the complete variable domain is AAGVIQSPRHLIKEKRETATLKCYPIPRHDTVYWYQQGPGQDPQFLISFYEKMQSDKGSIPDRFSAQQFSDYHSELNMSSLELGDSALYFCASSLQQDYTGELFFGEGSRLTVL.

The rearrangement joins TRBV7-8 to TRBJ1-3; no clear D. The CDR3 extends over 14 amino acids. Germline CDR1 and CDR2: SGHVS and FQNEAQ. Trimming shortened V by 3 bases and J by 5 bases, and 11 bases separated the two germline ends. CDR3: CASSFDHSRNTIYF. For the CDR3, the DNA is TGTGCCAGCAGCTTCGACCACTCCCGAAACACCATATATTTT.

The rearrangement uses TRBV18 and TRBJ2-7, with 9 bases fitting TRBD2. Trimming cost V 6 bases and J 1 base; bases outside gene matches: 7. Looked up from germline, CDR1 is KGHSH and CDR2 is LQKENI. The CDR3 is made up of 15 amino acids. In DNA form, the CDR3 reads TGTGCCAGCTCGCCCCGACTAGCGGCTTCCTACGAGCAGTACTTC. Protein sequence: CASSPRLAASYEQYF.

The CDR3 DNA reads as TGTGCCAGCAGGTCCCCGTACAGGGGTCAGAACACTGAAGCTTTCTTT. Protein: CASRSPYRGQNTEAFF. The V gene is TRBV28, the J gene TRBJ1-1, with 7 bases lining up with TRBD1. The CDR3 sequence is 16 residues long. V was pared by 6 bases and J by 1 base, with 11 bases of the junction left unmatched. The V gene's germline CDR1 is MDHEN and CDR2 SYDVKM.

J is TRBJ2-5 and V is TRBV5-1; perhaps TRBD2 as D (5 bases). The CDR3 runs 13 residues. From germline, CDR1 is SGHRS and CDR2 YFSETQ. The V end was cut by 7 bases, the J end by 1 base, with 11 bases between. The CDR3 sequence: CASSRGLQETQYF. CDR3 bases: TGCGCCAGCTCACGAGGGCTCCAAGAGACCCAGTACTTC.

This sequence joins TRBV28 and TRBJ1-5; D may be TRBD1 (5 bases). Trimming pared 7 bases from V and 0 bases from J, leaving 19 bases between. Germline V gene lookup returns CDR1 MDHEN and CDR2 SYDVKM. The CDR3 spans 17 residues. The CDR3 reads CASTPGLGQYSNQPQHF. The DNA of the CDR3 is TGTGCCAGCACCCCGGGACTCGGACAATATAGCAATCAGCCCCAGCATTTT.

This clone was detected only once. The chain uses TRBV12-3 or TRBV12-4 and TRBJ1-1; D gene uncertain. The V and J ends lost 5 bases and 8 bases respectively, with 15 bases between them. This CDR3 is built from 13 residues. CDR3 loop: CASSARLWEEAFF. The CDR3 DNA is TGTGCCAGCAGTGCCCGTCTGTGGGAAGAAGCTTTCTTT.